This T cell receptor (beta chain) comes out of a study of immune evolution from preneoplasia to lung adenocarcinoma. Study in general: HLA loss of heterozygosity: 7% AIS, more than 14% MIA, approximately 31% ADC, none AAH.

Patient tissue came from resections in Japan or China, 2014–2017. By frequency in the sample, this clone is medium-sized. Repertoires were generated with immunoSEQ multiplex PCR, while TCRdb's copy carries only in-frame clones and drops some. Of 30,000 to 45,000 clones listed, roughly 68% were seen once; the top ten hold about 6%. CDR1 is SGHRS and CDR2 is YFSETQ in the germline V gene. This CDR3 region has 15 residues. V was trimmed by 0 bases and J by 2 bases, leaving 8 bases between them. Sequences were obtained from FFPE invasive lung adenocarcinoma tissue. The V call is TRBV5-1, the J call TRBJ2-2; D is ambiguous. The receptor was derived from a person aged 60 to 70 with lung adenocarcinoma. CDR3 in DNA: TGCGCCAGCAGCTTGGGAGGAATTAACACCGGGGAGCTGTTTTTT. It is translated as CASSLGGINTGELFF.